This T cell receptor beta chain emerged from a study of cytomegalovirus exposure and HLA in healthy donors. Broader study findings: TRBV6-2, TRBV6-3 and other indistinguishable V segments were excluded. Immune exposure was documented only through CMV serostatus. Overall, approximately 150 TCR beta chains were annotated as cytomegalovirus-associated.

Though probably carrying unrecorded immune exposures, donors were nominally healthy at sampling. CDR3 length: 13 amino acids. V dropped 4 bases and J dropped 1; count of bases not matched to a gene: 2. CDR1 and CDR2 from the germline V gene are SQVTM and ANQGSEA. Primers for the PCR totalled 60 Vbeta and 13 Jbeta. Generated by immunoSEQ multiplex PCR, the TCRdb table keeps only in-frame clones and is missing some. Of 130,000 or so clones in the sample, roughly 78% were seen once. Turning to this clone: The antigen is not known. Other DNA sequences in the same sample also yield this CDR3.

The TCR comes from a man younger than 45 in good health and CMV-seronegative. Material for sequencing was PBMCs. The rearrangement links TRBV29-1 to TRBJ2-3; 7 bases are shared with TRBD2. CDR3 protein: CSVGRGGTDTQYF. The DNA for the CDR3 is TGCAGCGTTGGACGGGGGGGCACAGATACGCAGTATTTT.